This passage covers 24 T cell receptor beta chains from one sample sequenced in a study of OX40 agonist ivuxolimab in advanced cancers. Libraries were prepared by immunoSEQ multiplex PCR; TCRdb keeps only in-frame clonotypes and omits some of them. The table includes tens of thousands of clones, around 90% detected once. Sequenced here: CD4+ or CD8+ T cells sorted from blood, sampled in a trial of the OX40 agonist ivuxolimab. The receptors were gathered from an adult with an advanced solid tumor such as melanoma, head and neck, liver or kidney cancer.

The J gene is TRBJ1-1, the V gene TRBV29-1, with D uncertain. The CDR3 has 12 amino acids. Trimming shortened V by 7 bases and J by 3 bases, and 12 bases separated the two germline ends. Germline V CDR1 and CDR2: SQVTM, ANQGSEA. The CDR3 reads CSAVDPYTEAFF. Here the CDR3 DNA reads TGCAGCGCCGTGGACCCATACACTGAAGCTTTCTTT. Full variable domain (missing parts from reference TRBV29-1 and TRBJ1-1): SAVISQKPSRDICQRGTSLTIQCQVDSQVTMMFWYRQQPGQSLTLIATANQGSEATYESGFVIDKFPISRPNLTFSTLTVSNMSPEDSSIYLCSAVDPYTEAFFGQGTRLTVV.

V gene TRBV13 combines with J gene TRBJ2-1, with 10 bases aligning to TRBD2. Germline CDR1 reads PRHDT; CDR2 reads FYEKMQ (reference sequence). V gave up 2 bases and J gave up 7 bases; unmatched junction bases: 5. This CDR3 has 15 residues. This CDR3 reads CASSLYVAGGNEQFF. The CDR3 DNA reads as TGTGCCAGCAGCTTATACGTAGCGGGAGGTAATGAGCAGTTCTTC. Based on the CDR3 plus reference TRBV13 and TRBJ2-1, the full variable domain is AAGVIQSPRHLIKEKRETATLKCYPIPRHDTVYWYQQGPGQDPQFLISFYEKMQSDKGSIPDRFSAQQFSDYHSELNMSSLELGDSALYFCASSLYVAGGNEQFFGPGTRLTVL.

V is TRBV6-7 and J is TRBJ2-5; 11 nucleotides line up with TRBD2. TRBV6-7 is known as an ORF, though its function is uncertain. The trim removed 6 bases at V and 5 bases at J, leaving 17 bases unmatched. The CDR3 runs 18 residues. The CDR3 sequence: CASSHYPHISGRAETQYF. CDR3 DNA sequence: TGTGCCAGCAGCCATTATCCTCATATTAGCGGGAGGGCGGAGACCCAGTACTTC.

This chain joins TRBV30 and TRBJ2-2; no definite D call. Trimming took off 6 bases at V and 4 bases at J, with 18 bases between the two ends. There are 15 residues in the CDR3. The germline V gene encodes CDR1 GTSNPN and CDR2 SVGIG (reference sequence). The chain's CDR3 is CACQARSTSTGELFF. In nucleotides, the CDR3 is TGTGCCTGCCAGGCAAGGTCAACGAGCACCGGGGAGCTGTTTTTT.

This chain joins TRBV27 and TRBJ1-2, with 8 bases aligning to TRBD1. Germline CDR1 reads MNHEY; CDR2 reads SMNVEV (reference sequence). The CDR3 runs 14 residues. The J segment lost 6 bases and the V segment lost 5 bases, leaving 8 bases of the junction unmatched. The CDR3 is CASSPQGAPHGYTF. CDR3 in DNA: TGTGCCAGCAGTCCGCAGGGGGCGCCCCATGGCTACACCTTC.

The rearrangement links TRBV29-1 to TRBJ2-7, with TRBD2 matching over 8 bases. The CDR3 sequence is 13 residues long. The V and J ends lost 4 bases and 3 bases, in that order; junction bases with no gene match: 5. In germline, CDR1 is SQVTM, CDR2 ANQGSEA. The CDR3 sequence is CSVGEGTSYEQYF. In DNA form, the CDR3 reads TGCAGCGTTGGGGAAGGGACTAGCTACGAGCAGTACTTC.

The J gene is TRBJ2-7, the V gene TRBV5-1; 7 bases agree with TRBD2. V lost 0 bases, J lost 4 bases, and 10 bases stayed unmatched. The CDR3 loop spans 16 amino acids. Germline V gene sequence: CDR1 SGHRS, CDR2 YFSETQ. The CDR3 DNA follows: TGCGCCAGCAGCTTGGAGGGCGGGAGAACATCTTACGAGCAGTACTTC. Translation gives CASSLEGGRTSYEQYF. The whole variable domain, filled in from reference TRBV5-1 and TRBJ2-7, reads KAGVTQTPRYLIKTRGQQVTLSCSPISGHRSVSWYQQTPGQGLQFLFEYFSETQRNKGNFPGRFSGRQFSNSRSEMNVSTLELGDSALYLCASSLEGGRTSYEQYFGPGTRLTVT.

The rearrangement uses TRBV20-1 and TRBJ2-5; the D is unclear. V shed 3 bases and J shed 4 bases, with 6 bases lying between them. This CDR3 is 11 amino acids long. Germline-derived CDR1 and CDR2 are DFQATT and SNEGSKA (reference sequence). The chain's CDR3 is CSASHGETQYF. Written as DNA, the CDR3 is TGCAGTGCTAGCCACGGAGAGACCCAGTACTTC.

This clone occurred a few times. The chain links TRBV4-1 to TRBJ1-1, with D hard to call. Per the germline V gene, CDR1 is MGHRA and CDR2 is YSYEKL. The CDR3 is 12 amino acids. V lost 4 bases and J 4 bases, leaving 7 bases between the germline ends. CDR3 loop: CASSRGGTEAFF. The DNA for the CDR3 is TGCGCCAGCAGCCGCGGCGGCACTGAAGCTTTCTTT.

The genes are TRBV5-1 and TRBJ1-1; D is perhaps TRBD1 (6 bases). Germline lookup yields CDR1 SGHRS and CDR2 YFSETQ. The CDR3 contains 14 residues. The V end lost 3 bases, the J end lost 11 bases, and 20 bases lay between the germline ends. The CDR3 spells CASSSDSARGQAFF. In DNA form, the CDR3 reads TGCGCCAGCAGCTCGGACAGCGCTCGCGGACAGGCTTTCTTT.

The chain joins TRBV27 to TRBJ2-7; D is undetermined. The germline CDR1 and CDR2 sequences are MNHEY and SMNVEV (reference sequence). The CDR3 is 13 residues long. Deletions cut 0 bases from V and 4 bases from J, with 7 bases between. The CDR3 region has the DNA TGTGCCAGCAGTTTATCTTCCCGGTACGAGCAGTACTTC. It codes for CASSLSSRYEQYF.

The chain recombines TRBV11-2 with TRBJ2-5; 9 nucleotides line up with TRBD2. CDR1 and CDR2 (germline): SGHAT, FQNNGV. There are 15 residues in the CDR3. With V trimmed by 4 bases and J by 3 bases, 6 bases remained unmatched. The CDR3 region has the DNA TGTGCCAGCAGCTGGTTAGCGGGAGCTGAAGAGACCCAGTACTTC. Translated: CASSWLAGAEETQYF.

The J gene is TRBJ1-2, the V gene TRBV4-2; 10 bases match TRBD1. The length of the CDR3 is 17 residues. J lost 6 bases, V lost 0 bases, and 10 bases had no gene match. Per germline, CDR1 LGHNA and CDR2 YNFKEQ. The CDR3 spells CASSQDSGTGVVDGYTF. The CDR3 bases are TGTGCCAGCAGCCAAGATTCCGGGACAGGGGTGGTGGATGGCTACACCTTC.

The chain recombines TRBV18 with TRBJ2-7; possible D gene TRBD1, 6 bases. Trimming removed 2 bases from V and 7 bases from J, with 9 bases in between. This CDR3 spans 12 amino acids. In germline, CDR1 is KGHSH, CDR2 LQKENI. CDR3 residues: CASSPSTGEQYF. In DNA form, the CDR3 reads TGTGCCAGCTCACCATCCACAGGGGAGCAGTACTTC.

V and J are TRBV9 and TRBJ1-1; TRBD1 is a possible D gene (6 bases). Germline-derived CDR1 and CDR2 are SGDLS and YYNGEE. The CDR3 totals 15 residues. Between the trimmed V and J ends, which lost 0 bases and 3 bases, there was a span of 12 bases. The CDR3, as DNA: TGTGCCAGCAGCGTAGGAGGGGGAAGGTACACTGAAGCTTTCTTT. Protein: CASSVGGGRYTEAFF.

The rearrangement links TRBV13 to TRBJ2-4; D unresolved. The ends were cut back, 4 bases at V and 5 bases at J, with 9 bases in the middle. The CDR3 covers 13 residues. Per germline, CDR1 PRHDT and CDR2 FYEKMQ (reference sequence). This CDR3 reads CASSWATENIQYF. Written as DNA, the CDR3 is TGTGCCAGCAGCTGGGCGACTGAAAACATTCAGTACTTC.

The chain links TRBV27 to TRBJ2-7; either TRBD1 or TRBD2 may supply D (5 bases each). Trimming took 0 bases from V and 3 from J, leaving 12 bases between them. The CDR3 spans 15 residues. Germline CDR1 reads MNHEY; CDR2 reads SMNVEV (reference sequence). CDR3: CASSLSWGTDYEQYF. Written as DNA, the CDR3 is TGTGCCAGCAGTTTATCCTGGGGGACGGACTACGAGCAGTACTTC.

The chain combines TRBV9 with TRBJ1-5, with unresolved D. Germline loops: CDR1 SGDLS, CDR2 YYNGEE. V lost 0 bases and J lost 0, with 4 bases in between. This CDR3 region has 14 residues. The CDR3 DNA reads TGTGCCAGCAGCGTAGGCATTAGCAATCAGCCCCAGCATTTT. As protein: CASSVGISNQPQHF. Supplemented by reference TRBV9 and TRBJ1-5, the full variable domain reads DSGVTQTPKHLITATGQRVTLRCSPRSGDLSVYWYQQSLDQGLQFLIQYYNGEERAKGNILERFSAQQFPDLHSELNLSSLELGDSALYFCASSVGISNQPQHFGDGTRLSIL.

This clone has just one count. The chain couples TRBV9 to TRBJ2-3; D may correspond to TRBD1 or TRBD2 (5 bases each). Looked up from germline, CDR1 is SGDLS and CDR2 is YYNGEE. This CDR3 has 16 residues. V shed 4 bases and J shed 2 bases, with 17 bases lying between them. The CDR3 DNA follows: TGTGCCAGCAGCCCCGGGACGCCGATATTCACAGATACGCAGTATTTT. Its protein product is CASSPGTPIFTDTQYF.

The chain has TRBV4-3 and TRBJ2-1; D call uncertain. The CDR3 sequence is 16 residues long. CDR1 and CDR2 from the germline V gene are LGHNA and YSLEER. With 1 base removed from V and 0 bases from J, the gap between germline ends came to 10 bases. CDR3 amino acids: CASSQGLEFSYNEQFF. The CDR3 region has the DNA TGCGCCAGCAGCCAAGGTTTAGAGTTCTCCTACAATGAGCAGTTCTTC.

The J gene is TRBJ2-3, the V gene TRBV13; 7 nucleotides match TRBD1. Per germline, CDR1 PRHDT and CDR2 FYEKMQ (reference sequence). This CDR3 spans 13 amino acids. V lost 3 bases and J lost 6; bases outside the gene matches: 3. CDR3 coding DNA: TGTGCCAGCAGCTTGAGGGGGCTGGATACGCAGTATTTT. Protein product: CASSLRGLDTQYF.

The chain is built from TRBV19 and TRBJ2-3; unclear D gene. V lost 3 bases, J lost 5 bases, and 9 bases lay in between. Germline CDR1 is LNHDA and CDR2 is SQIVND (reference sequence). This CDR3 is 13 amino acids long. In nucleotides, the CDR3 is TGTGCCAGTAGTATCACTGTAGAAGATACGCAGTATTTT. Protein sequence: CASSITVEDTQYF.

The rearrangement uses TRBV28 and TRBJ2-7; D is tentatively TRBD1 or TRBD2 (5 bases each). V was pared by 5 bases and J by 0 bases, with 17 bases between. CDR3 size: 16 residues. Germline CDR1 is MDHEN and CDR2 is SYDVKM. The chain's CDR3 is CASSLPGTLSSYEQYF. The CDR3 region has the DNA TGTGCCAGCAGTCTCCCTGGGACCCTGAGCTCCTACGAGCAGTACTTC. Together with reference TRBV28 and TRBJ2-7, the CDR3 gives the full variable domain: DVKVTQSSRYLVKRTGEKVFLECVQDMDHENMFWYRQDPGLGLRLIYFSYDVKMKEKGDIPEGYSVSREKKERFSLILESASTNQTSMYLCASSLPGTLSSYEQYFGPGTRLTVT.

The V and J genes are TRBV28 and TRBJ1-2; 9 nucleotides agree with TRBD1. V trimming: 7 bases; J trimming: 6 bases; junction bases outside the gene matches: 9. The CDR3 extends over 14 amino acids. Germline V lookup: CDR1 MDHEN, CDR2 SYDVKM. CDR3 in DNA: TGTGCCAGCACCGTCACCGGGACAGGGAATGGCTACACCTTC. It is translated as CASTVTGTGNGYTF.